The 6 T cell receptor beta chains presented below share a single source sample, sequenced in a study of beta chain features in type 1 diabetes. Study results and limitations: For Type 1 diabetes patients, all four CD4+ subsets carried TCRB CDR3s that were moderately but significantly shorter.

Expressed TCRB transcripts were sequenced, since all the RNA that had been isolated was reverse transcribed. TCRdb's table, derived via immunoSEQ multiplex PCR, lists solely in-frame clones and lacks some. Of 250,000 to 300,000 clones in the sample, roughly an eighth were seen once. No cognate antigen is known for these TCRs. Sequenced input: naive CD4+ T cells from blood. The source is a man aged 30 to 45 with type 1 diabetes.

This chain links TRBV15 with TRBJ2-1, with 7 bases identical to TRBD1. Unmatched junction bases numbered 8, after V lost 1 base and J lost 2 bases. This CDR3 contains 17 residues. In germline, CDR1 is LNHNV, CDR2 YYDKDF (reference sequence). The CDR3 DNA reads as TGTGCCACCAGCAGAGCCTTGACAGGGATAACCTACAATGAGCAGTTCTTC. Translated, it gives CATSRALTGITYNEQFF.

The DNA of the CDR3 is TGTGCCAGCATACGTAGCGGGAGCTCCTACGAGCAGTACTTC. It translates to CASIRSGSSYEQYF. V usage is TRBV28 and J usage is TRBJ2-7, with TRBD2 matching over 9 bases. The CDR3 totals 14 residues. With 7 bases clipped from V and 0 bases from J, the junction kept 4 bases outside the gene matches. Per the germline V gene, CDR1 is MDHEN and CDR2 is SYDVKM.

This clone was picked up a small number of times. CDR3 bases: TGTGCCAGTAGGGCCCGGGACAGGAGCTCCAATGAGCAGTTCTTC. It specifies CASRARDRSSNEQFF. The V and J genes are TRBV19 and TRBJ2-1, with 8 bases that match TRBD1. This CDR3 has 15 amino acids. V dropped 6 bases and J dropped 6; count of bases not matched to a gene: 10. Germline values: CDR1 LNHDA, CDR2 SQIVND (reference sequence).

This clone has just one count. The chain uses TRBV7-2 and TRBJ2-3, with 7 bases lining up with TRBD2. The CDR3 consists of 16 residues. V shed 5 bases and J 4 bases; nucleotides not matched to a gene: 12. Germline V gives CDR1 SGHTA, CDR2 FQGNSA. The CDR3 region is CASSRRGGRGADTQYF. The CDR3 region has the DNA TGTGCCAGCAGCCGGAGGGGAGGGCGGGGCGCAGATACGCAGTATTTT.

The rearrangement links TRBV25-1 to TRBJ1-1; 7 bases align to TRBD1. V shed 7 bases and J 6 bases; nucleotides not matched to a gene: 8. Germline CDR1 MGHDK, CDR2 SYGVNS. This CDR3 comprises 13 residues. The CDR3 spells CASTAGGYPEAFF. CDR3 bases: TGTGCCAGCACGGCAGGGGGATATCCTGAAGCTTTCTTT.

This clone was recorded a few times. The rearrangement joins TRBV20-1 to TRBJ2-7, with no clear D. Germline lookup yields CDR1 DFQATT and CDR2 SNEGSKA (reference sequence). Trimming cost V 2 bases and J 5 bases, with 7 bases left between them. CDR3 length: 11 residues. The CDR3 reads CSARLIDEQYF. The CDR3, as DNA: TGCAGTGCTAGACTCATAGACGAGCAGTACTTC.